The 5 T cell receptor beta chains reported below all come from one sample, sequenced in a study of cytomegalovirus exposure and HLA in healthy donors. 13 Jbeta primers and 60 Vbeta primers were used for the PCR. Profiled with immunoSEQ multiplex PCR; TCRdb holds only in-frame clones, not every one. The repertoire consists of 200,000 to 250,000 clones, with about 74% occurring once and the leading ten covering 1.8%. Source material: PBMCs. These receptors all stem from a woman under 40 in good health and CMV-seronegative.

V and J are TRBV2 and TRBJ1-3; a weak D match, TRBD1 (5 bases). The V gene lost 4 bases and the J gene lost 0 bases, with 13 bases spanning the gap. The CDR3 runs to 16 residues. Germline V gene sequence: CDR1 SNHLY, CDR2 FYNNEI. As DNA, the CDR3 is TGTGCCAGCAGTGGATACAGGTTATACTCTGGAAACACCATATATTTT. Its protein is CASSGYRLYSGNTIYF.

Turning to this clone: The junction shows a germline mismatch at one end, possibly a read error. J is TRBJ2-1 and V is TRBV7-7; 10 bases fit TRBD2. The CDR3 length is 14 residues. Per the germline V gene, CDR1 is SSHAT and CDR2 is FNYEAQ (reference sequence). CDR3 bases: TGTGCTAGCAGCCCATCTCTAGCGGGGGTTGAGCAGTTCTTC. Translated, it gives CASSPSLAGVEQFF.

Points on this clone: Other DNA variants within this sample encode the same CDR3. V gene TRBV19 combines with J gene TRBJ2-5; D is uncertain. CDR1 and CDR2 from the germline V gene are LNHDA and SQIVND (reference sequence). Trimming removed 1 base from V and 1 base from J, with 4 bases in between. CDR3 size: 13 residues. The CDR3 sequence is CASSIALQETQYF. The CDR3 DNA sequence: TGTGCCAGTAGTATAGCTCTCCAAGAGACCCAGTACTTC.

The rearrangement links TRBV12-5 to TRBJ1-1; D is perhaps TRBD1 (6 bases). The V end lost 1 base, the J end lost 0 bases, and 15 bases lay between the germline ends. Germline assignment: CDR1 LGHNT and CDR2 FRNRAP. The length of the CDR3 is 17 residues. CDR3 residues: CASGLGGQALMNTEAFF. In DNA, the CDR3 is TGTGCTAGTGGTTTGGGGGGACAAGCGCTCATGAACACTGAAGCTTTCTTT.

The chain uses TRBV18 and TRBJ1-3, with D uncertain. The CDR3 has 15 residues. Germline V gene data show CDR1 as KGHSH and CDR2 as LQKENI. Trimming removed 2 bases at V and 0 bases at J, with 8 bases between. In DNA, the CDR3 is TGTGCCAGCTCACCAGGGCCGAGCTCTGGAAACACCATATATTTT. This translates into CASSPGPSSGNTIYF.